The rows below give T cell receptor beta chains drawn from one sample of a study of blood T cell repertoires in COVID-19. TCRdb's table, derived via immunoSEQ multiplex PCR, lists solely in-frame clones and lacks some. The sample holds about 210,000 clones, about 85% seen once. The material sequenced was peripheral blood. These receptor sequences come from a man between 35 and 55 years old with acute or convalescent COVID-19. Each CDR3 is given with its conserved first and last residue. Fields, in order: J gene, V gene, D gene, clone size, CDR3 DNA, CDR3 protein. The D gene is left open where the match is weak. Where a row states a size, it is once, few, many or the class of an expanded clone; other rows omit it.

>TRBJ2-7|TRBV29-1|TRBD1|.
TGCAGCGCCAAAGGACAGGGCGACGAGCAGTACTTC
CSAKGQGDEQYF
>TRBJ2-6|TRBV2|.|.
TGTGCCAGCAGTCCGGGACTGTGGGCGGCCAACGTCCTGACTTTC
CASSPGLWAANVLTF
>TRBJ1-1|TRBV30|.|.
TGTGCCTGGATTTCGGCTGAAGCTTTCTTT
CAWISAEAFF
>TRBJ1-4|TRBV14|TRBD1|.
TGTGCCAGCAGCCAAGATCTTGGGACAGTGAATGAAAAACTGTTTTTT
CASSQDLGTVNEKLFF
>TRBJ2-3|TRBV2|.|.
TGTGCCAGCAGTGAAGCGCTAACAGATACGCAGTATTTT
CASSEALTDTQYF
>TRBJ2-3|TRBV11-2|.|.
TGTGCCAGCACGCAGGGTCAAGGTACGCAGTATTTT
CASTQGQGTQYF
>TRBJ2-2|TRBV28|TRBD1|many
TGTGCCACGATACAGGGGGCGAACACCGGGGAGCTGTTTTTT
CATIQGANTGELFF
>TRBJ2-1|TRBV19|.|.
TGTGCCAGTAGTCATCGACAGCCCGCAGGTGAGCAGTTCTTC
CASSHRQPAGEQFF
>TRBJ2-3|TRBV7-9|TRBD2|.
TGTGCCAGCAGCTTAGGGACTAGCAAAAGCACAGATACGCAGTATTTT
CASSLGTSKSTDTQYF
>TRBJ2-5|TRBV18|.|.
TGTGCCAGCTCACCACTTCCTAGAGAGACCCAGTACTTC
CASSPLPRETQYF
>TRBJ1-4|TRBV19|TRBD1|.
TGTGCCAGTAGTAACAGGGGAGGCGGTGAAAAACTGTTTTTT
CASSNRGGGEKLFF
>TRBJ2-5|TRBV14|.|few
TGTGCCAGCTCGAGAAGCCTGGAAGAGACCCAGTACTTC
CASSRSLEETQYF
>TRBJ2-6|TRBV28|TRBD1|few
TGTGCCAGCAGGACAGGGGGCTATGGGGCCAACGTCCTGACTTTC
CASRTGGYGANVLTF
>TRBJ1-2|TRBV30|.|.
TGTGCCTGGAATTGGGTCAGGGAACTCGGCTACACCTTC
CAWNWVRELGYTF
>TRBJ1-1|TRBV29-1|TRBD1|.
TGCAGCGTTGAGGCAGGGGGCAAGACTGAAGCTTTCTTT
CSVEAGGKTEAFF
>TRBJ1-1|TRBV2|.|.
TGTGCCAGCAGTGAAGGGTCAGGCATGAACACTGAAGCTTTCTTT
CASSEGSGMNTEAFF
>TRBJ2-4|TRBV12-1|.|.
TGTGCCAGCAGCCCGAGGACAGGGGCAGACTTC
CASSPRTGADF
>TRBJ2-7|TRBV11-2|TRBD2|.
TGTGCCAGCAGCCCTAGTGGGACTAGCGAGGACGAGCAGTACTTC
CASSPSGTSEDEQYF
>TRBJ2-5|TRBV14|TRBD1|.
TGTGCCAGCAGCCCACAGGGGGTGCAAGAGACCCAGTACTTC
CASSPQGVQETQYF
>TRBJ2-4|TRBV19|TRBD1|.
TGTGCCAGTAGCCCCAATCGCAGGGGGCGCAAGGACATTCAGTACTTC
CASSPNRRGRKDIQYF
>TRBJ2-7|TRBV2|.|.
TGTGCCAGCAGGTCAACTAGTTTGGGCGAGCAGTACTTC
CASRSTSLGEQYF
>TRBJ1-3|TRBV19|.|.
TGTGCCAGTAGTCCGCCAGGGGATTCCTCTGGAAACACCATATATTTT
CASSPPGDSSGNTIYF
>TRBJ2-5|TRBV6-5|.|.
TGTGCCAGCAGTTATGGACGGAGGGATCGAGAGACCCAGTACTTC
CASSYGRRDRETQYF
>TRBJ2-2|TRBV9|.|.
TGTGCCAGCAGCGTAGGTAACAGGGTATACGCCGGGGAGCTGTTTTTT
CASSVGNRVYAGELFF
>TRBJ1-6|TRBV10-2|.|.
TGCGCCAGCTGTGTGAGCTCCTATAATTCACCCCTCCACTTT
CASCVSSYNSPLHF
>TRBJ2-7|TRBV6-2/TRBV6-3|TRBD2|.
TGTGCCAGCAGTTACGAGGCTAGCGGGAGCGGGTACGAGCAGTACTTC
CASSYEASGSGYEQYF
>TRBJ2-3|TRBV7-3|TRBD1|few
TGTGCCAGCAGCTTAATAGGGGGCCATACAGATACGCAGTATTTT
CASSLIGGHTDTQYF
>TRBJ1-1|TRBV6-6|.|.
TGTGCCAGCAGGGTGACAGGTAACACTGAAGCTTTCTTT
CASRVTGNTEAFF
>TRBJ2-1|TRBV11-3|TRBD2|few
TGTGCCAGCAGCTTAGATGGGACTAGGGGGAGGGAGCAGTTCTTC
CASSLDGTRGREQFF
>TRBJ1-6|TRBV12-3/TRBV12-4|.|.
TGTGCCAGCAGTTTTAGGCAGGGCTCACCCCTCCACTTT
CASSFRQGSPLHF
>TRBJ2-7|TRBV30|.|.
TGTGCCTGGAGTCATCTCCGGGACTGGGGCTACGAGCAGTACTTC
CAWSHLRDWGYEQYF
>TRBJ1-1|TRBV19|.|.
TGTGCCAGTAGTAGTATAAGGGACACGGGCCAGCCTGGAGCTTTCTTT
CASSSIRDTGQPGAFF